The T cell receptor beta chain described here comes from a study of T cells after yellow fever vaccination. Study-level background: Fractions of low cell number were prepared using SMART-Seq v4 Ultra Low Input.

Turning to this clonotype: What it recognizes is unknown.

Trimming left V 6 bases short and J 8 bases short, with 13 bases between. CDR3 length equals 13 residues. Study observations and caveats: Detected again after the booster were most primary-vaccination clones, at almost 97% CD4 and 88% CD8.

TCRdb reanalysed the 5' RACE reads using MiXCR and keeps one entry per CDR3 protein. The sample holds under 200,000 distinct CDR3 sequences; 8% to 13% are singletons and the top ten take less than 40%. Sequencing used CD8+ T cells sorted from PBMCs, obtained 15 days after the yellow fever booster vaccination. The rearrangement joins TRBV12-3 or TRBV12-4 to TRBJ1-4; unclear D gene. The TCR sequence derives from a man younger than 35 who received the YFV17D yellow fever vaccine. CDR3: CASSSVWNEKLFF. The CDR3 region has the DNA TGTGCCAGCAGCTCGGTTTGGAACGAAAAACTGTTTTTT.